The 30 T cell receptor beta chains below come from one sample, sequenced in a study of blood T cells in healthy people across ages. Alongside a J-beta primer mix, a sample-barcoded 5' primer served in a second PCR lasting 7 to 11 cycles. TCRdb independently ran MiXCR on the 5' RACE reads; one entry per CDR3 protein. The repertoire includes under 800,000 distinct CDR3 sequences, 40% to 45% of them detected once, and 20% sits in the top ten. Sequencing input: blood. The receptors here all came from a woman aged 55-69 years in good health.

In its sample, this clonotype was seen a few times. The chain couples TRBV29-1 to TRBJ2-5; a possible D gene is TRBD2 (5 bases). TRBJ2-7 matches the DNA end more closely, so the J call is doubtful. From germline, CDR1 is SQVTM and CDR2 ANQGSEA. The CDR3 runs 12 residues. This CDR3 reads CSVAPPGSEQYF. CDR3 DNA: TGCAGCGTTGCACCCCCGGGGAGCGAGCAGTACTTC.

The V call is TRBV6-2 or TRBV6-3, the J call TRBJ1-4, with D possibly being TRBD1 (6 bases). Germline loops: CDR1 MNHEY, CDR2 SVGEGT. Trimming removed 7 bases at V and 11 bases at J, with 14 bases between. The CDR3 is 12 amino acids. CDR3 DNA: TGTGCCAGCACCCCGGGACATTTGAAACTGTTTTTT. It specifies CASTPGHLKLFF.

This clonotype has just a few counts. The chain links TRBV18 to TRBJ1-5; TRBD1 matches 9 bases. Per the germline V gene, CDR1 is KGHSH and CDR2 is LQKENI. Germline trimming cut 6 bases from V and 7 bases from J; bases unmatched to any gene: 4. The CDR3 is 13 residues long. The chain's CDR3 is CASSPTGGQPQHF. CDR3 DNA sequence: TGTGCCAGCTCGCCCACAGGGGGCCAGCCCCAGCATTTT.

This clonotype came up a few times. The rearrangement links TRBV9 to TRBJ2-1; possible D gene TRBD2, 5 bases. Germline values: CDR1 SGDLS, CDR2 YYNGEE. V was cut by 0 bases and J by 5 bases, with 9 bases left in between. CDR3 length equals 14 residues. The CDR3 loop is CASSVGRADNEQFF. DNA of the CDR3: TGTGCCAGCAGCGTAGGGCGGGCTGACAATGAGCAGTTCTTC.

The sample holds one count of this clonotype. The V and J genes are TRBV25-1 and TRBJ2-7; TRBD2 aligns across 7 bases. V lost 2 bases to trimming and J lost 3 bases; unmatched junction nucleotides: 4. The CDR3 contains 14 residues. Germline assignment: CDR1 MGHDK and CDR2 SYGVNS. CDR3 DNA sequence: TGTGCCAGCAGTGAACGGGGGACTATCTACGAGCAGTACTTC. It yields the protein CASSERGTIYEQYF.

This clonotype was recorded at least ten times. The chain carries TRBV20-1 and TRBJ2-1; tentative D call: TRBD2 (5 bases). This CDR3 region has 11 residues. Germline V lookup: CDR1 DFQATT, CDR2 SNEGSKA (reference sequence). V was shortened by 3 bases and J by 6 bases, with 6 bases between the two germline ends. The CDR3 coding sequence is TGCAGTGCTAGGGACTCCAATGAGCAGTTCTTC. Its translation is CSARDSNEQFF.

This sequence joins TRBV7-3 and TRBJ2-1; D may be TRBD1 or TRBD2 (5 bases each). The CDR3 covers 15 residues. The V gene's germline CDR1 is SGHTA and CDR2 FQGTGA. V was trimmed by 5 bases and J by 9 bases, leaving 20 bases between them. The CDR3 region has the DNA TGTGCCAGCAGCCTAATGGGACCCGTAAGCAGTGAGCAGTTCTTC. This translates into CASSLMGPVSSEQFF.

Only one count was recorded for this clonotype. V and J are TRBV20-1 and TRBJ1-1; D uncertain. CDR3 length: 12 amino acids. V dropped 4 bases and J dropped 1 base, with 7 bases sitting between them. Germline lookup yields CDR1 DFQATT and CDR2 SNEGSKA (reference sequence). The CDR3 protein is CSAIFKNTEAFF. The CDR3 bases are TGCAGTGCTATCTTCAAGAACACTGAAGCTTTCTTT.

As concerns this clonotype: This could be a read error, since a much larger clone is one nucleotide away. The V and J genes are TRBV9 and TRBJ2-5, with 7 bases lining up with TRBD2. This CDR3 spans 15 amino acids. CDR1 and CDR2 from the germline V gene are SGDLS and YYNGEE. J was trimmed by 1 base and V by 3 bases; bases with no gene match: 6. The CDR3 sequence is CASSGPAGPQETQYF. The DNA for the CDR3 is TGTGCCAGCAGCGGACCAGCGGGACCCCAAGAGACCCAGTACTTC.

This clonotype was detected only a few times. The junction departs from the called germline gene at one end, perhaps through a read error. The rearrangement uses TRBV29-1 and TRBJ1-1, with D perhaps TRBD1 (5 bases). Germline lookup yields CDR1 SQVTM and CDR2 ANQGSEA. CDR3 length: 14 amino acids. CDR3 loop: CSVEGEGQNTEAFF. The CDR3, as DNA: TGCAGCGTTGAAGGGGAGGGGCAGAACACTGAGGCTTTCTTT.

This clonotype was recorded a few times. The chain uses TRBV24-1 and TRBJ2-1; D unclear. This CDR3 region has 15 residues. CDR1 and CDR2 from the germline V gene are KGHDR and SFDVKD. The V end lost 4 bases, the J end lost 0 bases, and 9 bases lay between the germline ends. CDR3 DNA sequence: TGTGCCACCAGTGACCCCTCGTCCTCCTACAATGAGCAGTTCTTC. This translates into CATSDPSSSYNEQFF.

DNA for the CDR3: TGTGCCAGCAGCCAAGGTAGCGGGGGGGGAGCCTACAATGAGCAGTTCTTC. Translation gives CASSQGSGGGAYNEQFF. The gene calls are TRBV3-1 and TRBJ2-1; 11 bases fit TRBD2. Germline V lookup: CDR1 LGHDT, CDR2 YNNKEL (reference sequence). The CDR3 has 17 residues. V lost 1 base, J lost 2 bases, and 4 bases stayed unmatched.

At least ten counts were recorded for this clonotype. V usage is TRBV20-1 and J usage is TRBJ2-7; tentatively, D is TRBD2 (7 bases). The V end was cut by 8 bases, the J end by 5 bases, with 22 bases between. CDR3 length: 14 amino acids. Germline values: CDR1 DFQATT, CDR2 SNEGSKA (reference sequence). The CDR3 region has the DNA TGCAGTCCCGCGAGGGGGGGGAAGTCGGACGAGCAGTACTTC. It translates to CSPARGGKSDEQYF.

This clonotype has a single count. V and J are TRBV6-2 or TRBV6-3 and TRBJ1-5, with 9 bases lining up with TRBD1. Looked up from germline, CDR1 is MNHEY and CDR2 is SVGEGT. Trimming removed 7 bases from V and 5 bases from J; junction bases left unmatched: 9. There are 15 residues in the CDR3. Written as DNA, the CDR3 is TGTGCCAGCACGCCGGGACAGGGATTTGATCAGCCCCAGCATTTT. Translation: CASTPGQGFDQPQHF.

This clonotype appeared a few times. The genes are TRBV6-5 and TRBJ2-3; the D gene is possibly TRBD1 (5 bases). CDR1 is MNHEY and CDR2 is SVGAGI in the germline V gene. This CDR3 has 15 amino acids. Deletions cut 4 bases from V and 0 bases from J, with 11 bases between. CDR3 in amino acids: CASSFSGSSTDTQYF. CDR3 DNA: TGTGCCAGCAGTTTTTCAGGGTCTAGCACAGATACGCAGTATTTT.

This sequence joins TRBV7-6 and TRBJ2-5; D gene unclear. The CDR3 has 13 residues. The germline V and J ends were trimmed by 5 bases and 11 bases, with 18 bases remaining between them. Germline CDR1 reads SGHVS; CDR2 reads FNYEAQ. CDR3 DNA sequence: TGTGCCAGCAGCAAGGCCGATCACAATGAGCAGTACTTC. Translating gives CASSKADHNEQYF.

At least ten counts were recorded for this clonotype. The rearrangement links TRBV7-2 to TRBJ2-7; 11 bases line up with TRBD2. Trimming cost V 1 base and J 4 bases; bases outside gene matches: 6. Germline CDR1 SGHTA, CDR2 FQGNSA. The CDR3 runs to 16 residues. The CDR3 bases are TGTGCCAGCAGCTTAGGGCTAGCGGGAGGACTTTACGAGCAGTACTTC. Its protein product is CASSLGLAGGLYEQYF.

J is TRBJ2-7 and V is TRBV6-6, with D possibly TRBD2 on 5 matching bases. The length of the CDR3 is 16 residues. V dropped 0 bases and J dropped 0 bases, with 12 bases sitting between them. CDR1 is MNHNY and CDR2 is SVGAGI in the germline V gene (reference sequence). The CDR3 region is CASSYSKAGLSYEQYF. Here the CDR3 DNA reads TGTGCCAGCAGTTACTCGAAGGCGGGCCTCTCCTACGAGCAGTACTTC.

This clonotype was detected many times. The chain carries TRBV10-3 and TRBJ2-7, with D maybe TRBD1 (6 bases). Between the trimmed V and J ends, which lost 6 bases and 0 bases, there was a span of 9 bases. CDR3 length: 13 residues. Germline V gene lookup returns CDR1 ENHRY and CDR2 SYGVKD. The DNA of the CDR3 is TGTGCCATCAGACGGACAGACTCCTACGAGCAGTACTTC. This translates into CAIRRTDSYEQYF.

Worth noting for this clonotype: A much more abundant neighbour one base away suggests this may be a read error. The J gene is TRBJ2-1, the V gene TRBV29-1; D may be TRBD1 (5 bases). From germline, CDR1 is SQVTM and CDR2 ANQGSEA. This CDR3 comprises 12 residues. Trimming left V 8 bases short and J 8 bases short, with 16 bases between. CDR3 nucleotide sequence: TGCAGCCCGACAGTCCTAGACGATGAGCAGTTCTTC. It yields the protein CSPTVLDDEQFF.

The CDR3 DNA is TGTGCCAGCAGCAATAGCGGGAGTACAGATACGCAGTATTTT. It specifies CASSNSGSTDTQYF. V and J are TRBV7-9 and TRBJ2-3; 9 nucleotides align to TRBD2. CDR1 and CDR2 from the germline V gene are SEHNR and FQNEAQ (reference sequence). This CDR3 comprises 14 residues. J lost 3 bases, V lost 5 bases, and 3 bases had no gene match.

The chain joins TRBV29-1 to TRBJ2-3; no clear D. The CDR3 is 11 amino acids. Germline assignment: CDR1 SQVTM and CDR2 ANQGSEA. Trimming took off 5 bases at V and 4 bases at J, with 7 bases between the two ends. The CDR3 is CSVRVADTQYF. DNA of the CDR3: TGCAGCGTTCGGGTGGCAGATACGCAGTATTTT.

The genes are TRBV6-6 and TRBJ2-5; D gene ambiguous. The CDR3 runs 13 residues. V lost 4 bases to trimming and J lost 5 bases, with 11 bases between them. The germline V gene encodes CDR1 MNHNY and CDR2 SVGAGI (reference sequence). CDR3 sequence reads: CASSSDGGETQYF. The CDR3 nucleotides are TGTGCCAGCAGTTCTGACGGTGGGGAGACCCAGTACTTC.

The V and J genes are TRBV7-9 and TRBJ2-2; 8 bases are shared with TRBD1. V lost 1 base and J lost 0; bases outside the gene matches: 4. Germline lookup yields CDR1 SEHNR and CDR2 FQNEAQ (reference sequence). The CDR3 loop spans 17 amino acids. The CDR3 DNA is TGTGCCAGCAGCTTAGTCCAGGGGGCGCCGAACACCGGGGAGCTGTTTTTT. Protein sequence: CASSLVQGAPNTGELFF.

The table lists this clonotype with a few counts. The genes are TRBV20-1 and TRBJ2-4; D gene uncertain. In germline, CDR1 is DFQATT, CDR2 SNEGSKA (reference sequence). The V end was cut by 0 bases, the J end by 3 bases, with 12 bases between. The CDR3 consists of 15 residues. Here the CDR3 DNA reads TGCAGTGCTAGAGACGGTACCCTTGGCAAAAACATTCAGTACTTC. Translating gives CSARDGTLGKNIQYF.

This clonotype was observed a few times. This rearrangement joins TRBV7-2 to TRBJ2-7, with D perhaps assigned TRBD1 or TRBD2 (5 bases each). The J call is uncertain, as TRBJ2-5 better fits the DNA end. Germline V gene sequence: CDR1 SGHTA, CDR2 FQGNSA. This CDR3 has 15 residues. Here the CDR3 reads CASSLQEASLETQYF. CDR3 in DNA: TGTGCCAGCAGCCTACAGGAGGCGAGCCTAGAGACCCAGTACTTC.

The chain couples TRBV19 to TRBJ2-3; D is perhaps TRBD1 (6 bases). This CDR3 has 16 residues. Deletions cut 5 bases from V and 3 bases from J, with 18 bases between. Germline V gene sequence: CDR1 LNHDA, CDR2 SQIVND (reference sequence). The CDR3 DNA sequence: TGTGCCAGTAGTCTTATGGACAGCTTGCGAACAGATACGCAGTATTTT. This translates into CASSLMDSLRTDTQYF.

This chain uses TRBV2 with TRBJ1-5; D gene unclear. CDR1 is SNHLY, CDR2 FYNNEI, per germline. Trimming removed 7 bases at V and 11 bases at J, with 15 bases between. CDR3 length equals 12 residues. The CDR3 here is CASNNGPQAQHF. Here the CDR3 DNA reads TGTGCCAGCAACAACGGTCCCCAAGCCCAGCATTTT. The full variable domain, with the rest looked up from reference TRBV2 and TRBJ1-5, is EPEVTQTPSHQVTQMGQEVILRCVPISNHLYFYWYRQILGQKVEFLVSFYNNEISEKSEIFDDQFSVERPDGSNFTLKIRSTKLEDSAMYFCASNNGPQAQHFGDGTRLSIL.

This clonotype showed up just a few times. CDR3: CATRPSGLNEQFF. DNA of the CDR3: TGTGCCACCAGGCCCAGCGGCTTGAATGAGCAGTTCTTC. The chain employs TRBV15 and TRBJ2-1, with D possibly being TRBD2 (5 bases). Trimming shortened V by 6 bases and J by 7 bases, and 13 bases separated the two germline ends. The CDR3 has 13 amino acids. Germline CDR1 LNHNV, CDR2 YYDKDF (reference sequence). Filled out from reference TRBV15 and TRBJ2-1, the complete variable domain reads DAMVIQNPRYQVTQFGKPVTLSCSQTLNHNVMYWYQQKSSQAPKLLFHYYDKDFNNEADTPDNFQSRRPNTSFCFLDIRSPGLGDTAMYLCATRPSGLNEQFFGPGTRLTVL.

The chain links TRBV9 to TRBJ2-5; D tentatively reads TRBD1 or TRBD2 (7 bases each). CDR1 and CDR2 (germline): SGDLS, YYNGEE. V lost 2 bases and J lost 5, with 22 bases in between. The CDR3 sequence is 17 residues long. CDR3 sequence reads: CASSVEGTARAGETQYF. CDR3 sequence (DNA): TGTGCCAGCAGCGTCGAGGGGACAGCTCGAGCGGGGGAGACCCAGTACTTC. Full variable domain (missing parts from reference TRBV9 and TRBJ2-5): DSGVTQTPKHLITATGQRVTLRCSPRSGDLSVYWYQQSLDQGLQFLIQYYNGEERAKGNILERFSAQQFPDLHSELNLSSLELGDSALYFCASSVEGTARAGETQYFGPGTRLLVL.